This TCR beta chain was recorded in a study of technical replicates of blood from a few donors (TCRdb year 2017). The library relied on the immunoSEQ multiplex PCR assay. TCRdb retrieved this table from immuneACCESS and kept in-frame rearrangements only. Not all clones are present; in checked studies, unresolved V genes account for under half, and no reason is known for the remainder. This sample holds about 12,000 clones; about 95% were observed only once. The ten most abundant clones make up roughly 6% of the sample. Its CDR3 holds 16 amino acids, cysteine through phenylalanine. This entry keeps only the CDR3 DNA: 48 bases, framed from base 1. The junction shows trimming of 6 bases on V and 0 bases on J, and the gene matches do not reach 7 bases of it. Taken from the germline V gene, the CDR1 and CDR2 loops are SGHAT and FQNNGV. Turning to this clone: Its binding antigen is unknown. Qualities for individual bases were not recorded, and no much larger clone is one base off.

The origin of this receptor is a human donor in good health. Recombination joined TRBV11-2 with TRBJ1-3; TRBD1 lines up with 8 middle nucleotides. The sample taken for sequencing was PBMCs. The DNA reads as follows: TGTGCCAGCAGACCTCCCAGGGGGCTCTCTGGAAACACCATATATTTT. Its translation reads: CASRPPRGLSGNTIYF.